These T cell receptor beta chains were read from a single sample in a study of shared clonotypes between healthy human individuals. This table comes from immunoSEQ multiplex PCR, and its TCRdb copy is limited to in-frame clones, with some not included. The sample records about 980,000 clones, less than 85% being singletons. Input material: memory CD4+ T cells sorted from blood. The receptor set was obtained from a man aged 18 to 29 in good health. The CDR3 runs from the conserved cysteine through the conserved F or W. D genes are given only for firm matches. The size entry is marked missing in some rows and otherwise reads once, few, many or a size class.

TRBV19,TRBJ1-3,.,.,TGTGCCAGTAGTATGGGGTTCTCTGGAAACACCATATATTTT,CASSMGFSGNTIYF
TRBV30,TRBJ1-5,.,.,TGTGCCTGGAGTGTACGGGGGCCCGGGTATAGCAATCAGCCCCAGCATTTT,CAWSVRGPGYSNQPQHF
TRBV7-2,TRBJ1-6,TRBD1,.,TGTGCCAGCAGCTTAAGCCTCCTGCGAGGGACAGGTCGATCACCCCTCCACTTT,CASSLSLLRGTGRSPLHF
TRBV4-1,TRBJ1-2,.,.,TGCGCCAGCAGCCAAGTCGTCCCACAGAGGGACTATGGCTACACCTTC,CASSQVVPQRDYGYTF
TRBV7-6,TRBJ2-2,.,.,TGTGCCAGCAGCTTAGGTGGTCGCCCCGGGGAGCTGTTTTTT,CASSLGGRPGELFF
TRBV18,TRBJ2-2,.,once,TGTGCCAGCTCACCACGGTCGCAAACCGGGGAGCTGTTTTTT,CASSPRSQTGELFF
TRBV7-9,TRBJ2-7,TRBD2,.,TGTGCCAGCAGCTTAGCCGCAACCAGCGGGGGAATGCGGTACGAGCAGTACTTC,CASSLAATSGGMRYEQYF
TRBV20-1,TRBJ2-7,TRBD1,.,TGCAGTGCGAAACAGGGGCGGGAGCAGTACTTC,CSAKQGREQYF
TRBV5-6,TRBJ2-7,TRBD1,.,TGTGCCAGCAGCGCCCCCAGGGGGAAGTCCTACGAGCAGTACTTC,CASSAPRGKSYEQYF
TRBV2,TRBJ1-1,.,.,TGTGCCAGCAGTGACGATATGAACACTGAAGCTTTCTTT,CASSDDMNTEAFF
TRBV6-6,TRBJ2-1,TRBD2,.,TGTGCCAGCAGTTACTCTAGCGGGAGGTACAATGAGCAGTTCTTC,CASSYSSGRYNEQFF
TRBV6-1,TRBJ2-3,.,.,TGTGCCAGCAGTGTGCGGGGGCACACCCAGTATTTT,CASSVRGHTQYF
TRBV29-1,TRBJ2-2,.,.,TGCAGCGCTCAGGGGACAACCAAGAACACCGGGGAGCTGTTTTTT,CSAQGTTKNTGELFF
TRBV28,TRBJ1-5,.,.,TGTGCCAGCAGTACCCCGAGAAATCCTAATCAGCCCCAGCATTTT,CASSTPRNPNQPQHF
TRBV28,TRBJ1-1,TRBD1,.,TGTGCCAGCTTTGCCGGGACAGGGGAGAGCACTGAAGCTTTCTTT,CASFAGTGESTEAFF
TRBV9,TRBJ2-7,.,.,TGTGCCAGCAGCGTAGAGGATCGGTCTTGGGCCTACGAGCAGTACTTC,CASSVEDRSWAYEQYF
TRBV11-2,TRBJ2-7,.,.,TGTGCCAGCAGCTCCCAAAGGACGAGCTCCTACGAGCAGTACTTC,CASSSQRTSSYEQYF
TRBV30,TRBJ1-6,TRBD1,.,TGTGCCTGGAGTGGAGGGGGCGATATCTCCTATAATTCACCCCTCCACTTT,CAWSGGGDISYNSPLHF
TRBV7-8,TRBJ2-2,.,.,TGTGCCAGCAGCTTAAGGACAGCGAACACCGGGGAGCTGTTTTTT,CASSLRTANTGELFF
TRBV30,TRBJ2-7,.,.,TGTGCCTGGAGTGTACGGGTAGTCTCCTACGAGCAGTACTTC,CAWSVRVVSYEQYF
TRBV7-2,TRBJ2-5,.,.,TGTGCCAGCAGCTCCCAGGCGTACCAAGAGACCCAGTACTTC,CASSSQAYQETQYF
TRBV5-4,TRBJ2-1,.,.,TGTGCCAGCAGTTACCTGGACAGAAACAATGAGCAGTTCTTC,CASSYLDRNNEQFF
TRBV7-2,TRBJ2-7,.,.,TGTGCCAGCAGCCCGAAAAGCTCGGGGGAGCAGTACTTC,CASSPKSSGEQYF
TRBV2,TRBJ1-5,.,many,TGTGCCAGCAGTGAAGGGGGGGGCGGCAATCAGCCCCAGCATTTT,CASSEGGGGNQPQHF
TRBV14,TRBJ2-7,TRBD2,.,TGTGCCAGCAGCCGTCAAAGGACTAGCGGACTGGGAGAGCAGTACTTC,CASSRQRTSGLGEQYF
TRBV27,TRBJ2-3,.,.,TGTGCCAGCAGTCCCTATGAGACCGATACGCAGTATTTT,CASSPYETDTQYF
TRBV25-1,TRBJ2-1,TRBD1,.,TGTGCCAGCAGTGATTTTCTGACAGGGGGATTGAATGAGCAGTTCTTC,CASSDFLTGGLNEQFF
TRBV7-2,TRBJ1-2,.,.,TGTGCCAGCAGCTTATATCAGGTCCTGAAGGATGGCTACACCTTC,CASSLYQVLKDGYTF
TRBV2,TRBJ2-7,TRBD2,.,TGTGCCAGCAGTCCTCCTCGGCTAGCGGGCGAGCAGTACTTC,CASSPPRLAGEQYF
TRBV11-2,TRBJ1-3,.,.,TGTGCCAGCAGCTCTCAGGGTATGAGAAACACCATATATTTT,CASSSQGMRNTIYF
TRBV30,TRBJ2-4,.,.,TGTGCCTGGAGTCAGGGAGCCAAAAACATTCAGTACTTC,CAWSQGAKNIQYF
TRBV11-2,TRBJ1-2,.,.,TGTGCCAGCAGCCGACCCGGGACACAGGGCTATGGCTACACCTTC,CASSRPGTQGYGYTF
TRBV6-5,TRBJ2-1,TRBD2,.,TGTGCCAGCAGTTACGGACTAGCCCCAAATGAGCAGTTCTTC,CASSYGLAPNEQFF
TRBV28,TRBJ2-7,TRBD1,.,TGTGCCAGCAGCTCCCACGCACCGGGACAGGGTATCAACGAGCAGTACTTC,CASSSHAPGQGINEQYF
TRBV28,TRBJ1-6,.,.,TGTGCCAGCACCCCGCGCAGGGAGAGTTCACCCCTCCACTTT,CASTPRRESSPLHF
TRBV7-2,TRBJ2-1,TRBD2,.,TGTGCCAGCAGGTCCGGACTAGCGGGGTACAATGAGCAGTTCTTC,CASRSGLAGYNEQFF
TRBV5-6,TRBJ2-3,TRBD2,.,TGTGCCAGCAGCTTGCGGGGGGTCACAGATACGCAGTATTTT,CASSLRGVTDTQYF
TRBV15,TRBJ2-3,.,.,TGTGCCACCAGCAGAGATGGGAAGCGGAGCACAGATACGCAGTATTTT,CATSRDGKRSTDTQYF
TRBV29-1,TRBJ2-2,.,.,TGCAGCGTCGCGACGACTAGTACCGGGGAGCTGTTTTTT,CSVATTSTGELFF
TRBV5-1,TRBJ1-6,TRBD1,.,TGCGCCAGCAGCCCCGGGACAGGGTATTCACCCCTCCACTTT,CASSPGTGYSPLHF
TRBV19,TRBJ2-5,.,.,TGTGCCAGTAGTACCTCAGGGGTGGAGACCCAGTACTTC,CASSTSGVETQYF
TRBV11-2,TRBJ1-4,.,once,TGTGCCAGCAGCTTAGGTCCCCGAGCTAATGAAAAACTGTTTTTT,CASSLGPRANEKLFF
TRBV5-1,TRBJ2-1,.,once,TGCGCCAGCAGCTTGTATATAGCAGAGTACAATGAGCAGTTCTTC,CASSLYIAEYNEQFF
TRBV5-4,TRBJ2-5,TRBD2,once,TGTGCCAGCAGCAGTACTAGCGGGGGGATAGAGACCCAGTACTTC,CASSSTSGGIETQYF
TRBV27,TRBJ2-5,.,.,TGTGCCAGCAGTTTCTCCCCCGCCCGGACCCAGTACTTC,CASSFSPARTQYF
TRBV19,TRBJ1-1,.,.,TGTGCCAGTAGTTCGCAGGCCGAAGGGACTGAAGCTTTCTTT,CASSSQAEGTEAFF
TRBV19,TRBJ1-5,.,few,TGTGCCAGTAGTAGTACAGGAAATCAGCCCCAGCATTTT,CASSSTGNQPQHF
TRBV6-6,TRBJ2-7,.,.,TGTGCCAGCAACAAGGACAGTAGTCTCTACGAGCAGTACTTC,CASNKDSSLYEQYF
TRBV27,TRBJ2-5,TRBD2,.,TGTGCCAGCAGCTCCGGGACTAGCGGGGGAGGAGAGACCCAGTACTTC,CASSSGTSGGGETQYF
TRBV5-1,TRBJ1-3,TRBD1,once,TGCGCCAGCAGCTTGCGTCCCGGGACAGGGACTGGAAACACCATATATTTT,CASSLRPGTGTGNTIYF
TRBV29-1,TRBJ2-1,TRBD2,.,TGCAGCACCTGGACTAGCGGGAGGGCCGAGGAAGAGCAGTTCTTC,CSTWTSGRAEEEQFF
TRBV10-3,TRBJ2-2,TRBD2,many,TGTGCCGCCGCGGCTAGCGGGAGCCCGAACACCGGGGAGCTGTTTTTT,CAAAASGSPNTGELFF
TRBV7-2,TRBJ1-1,TRBD1,.,TGTGCCAGCAGCTCCCGGCCAACAGGGGTTAACACTGAAGCTTTCTTT,CASSSRPTGVNTEAFF
TRBV6-4,TRBJ1-5,TRBD1,.,TGTGCCAGCAGTAAATGGGACAGGGGGATTAATAGCAATCAGCCCCAGCATTTT,CASSKWDRGINSNQPQHF